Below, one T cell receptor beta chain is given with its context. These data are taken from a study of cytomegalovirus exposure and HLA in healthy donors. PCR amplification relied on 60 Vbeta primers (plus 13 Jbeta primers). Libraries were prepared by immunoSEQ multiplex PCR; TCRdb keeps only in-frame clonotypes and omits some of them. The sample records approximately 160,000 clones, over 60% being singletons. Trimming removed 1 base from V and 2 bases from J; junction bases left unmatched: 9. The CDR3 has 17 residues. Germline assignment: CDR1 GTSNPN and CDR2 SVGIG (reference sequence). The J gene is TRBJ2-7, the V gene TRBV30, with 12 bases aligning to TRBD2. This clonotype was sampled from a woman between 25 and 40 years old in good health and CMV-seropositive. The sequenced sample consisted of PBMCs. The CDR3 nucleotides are TGTGCCTGGAGTGCCCTTACTAGCGGGAGGCACACCTACGAGCAGTACTTC. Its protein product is CAWSALTSGRHTYEQYF.